The present T cell receptor (beta chain) was sequenced within a study of blood T cells in healthy people across ages. Overall study context: Template switching caught about one barcoded beta molecule for each two T cells.

CDR1 LGHNA and CDR2 YNFKEQ come from the germline V gene. The V gene lost 4 bases and the J gene lost 13 bases, with 26 bases spanning the gap. The length of the CDR3 is 16 residues. As to this clonotype: A read error may be the cause here, since a much bigger clone is one base away.

Through a sample-barcoded 5' primer and a J-beta primer mix, a second PCR was run for roughly 7 to 12 cycles. Every cDNA was tagged by a template-switch adaptor with 12 random nucleotides. TCRdb independently ran MiXCR on the 5' RACE reads; one entry per CDR3 protein. The table includes about a million distinct CDR3 sequences, about two fifths detected once. The V call is TRBV4-2, the J call TRBJ2-1, with D perhaps assigned TRBD1 or TRBD2 (5 bases each). The TCR comes from a man between 18 and 35 years old in good health. The sequencing sample was made of blood. In nucleotides, the CDR3 is TGTGCCAGCAGCCCTTACTCCGGGACGCAGAAGGAGACCCAGTTCTTC. This encodes CASSPYSGTQKETQFF.